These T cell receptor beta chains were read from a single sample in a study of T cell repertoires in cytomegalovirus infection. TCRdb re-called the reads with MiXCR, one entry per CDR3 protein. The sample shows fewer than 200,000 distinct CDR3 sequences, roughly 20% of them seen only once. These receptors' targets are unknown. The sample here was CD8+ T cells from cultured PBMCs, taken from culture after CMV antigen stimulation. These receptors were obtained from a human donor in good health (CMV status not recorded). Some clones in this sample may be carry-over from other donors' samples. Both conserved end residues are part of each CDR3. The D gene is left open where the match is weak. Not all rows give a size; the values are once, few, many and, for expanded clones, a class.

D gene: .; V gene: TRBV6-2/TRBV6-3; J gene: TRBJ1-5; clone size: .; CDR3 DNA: TGTGCCAGCAGGGTTTCAGGGGACGGGCCTTATAGCAATCAGCCCCAGCATTTT; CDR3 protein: CASRVSGDGPYSNQPQHF
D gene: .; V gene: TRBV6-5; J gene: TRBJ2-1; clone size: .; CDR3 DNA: TGTGCCAGCAGTCGCGGACAGAGCTCCTACAATGAGCAGTTCTTC; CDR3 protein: CASSRGQSSYNEQFF
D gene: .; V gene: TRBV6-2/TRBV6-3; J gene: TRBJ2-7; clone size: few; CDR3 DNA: TGTGCCAGCAGTTACGGGACCGAGGACCTCTCCTACGAGCAGTACTTC; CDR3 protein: CASSYGTEDLSYEQYF
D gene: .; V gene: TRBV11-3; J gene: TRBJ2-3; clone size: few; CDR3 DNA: TGTGCCAGCAGCCTTAGCAGGGGACCAATAGATACGCAGTATTTT; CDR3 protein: CASSLSRGPIDTQYF
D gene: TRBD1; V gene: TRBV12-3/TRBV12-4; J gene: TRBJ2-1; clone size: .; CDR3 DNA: TGTGCCAGCAGGCCCACCGGGACAGGGGTCGGGGAGCAGTTCTTC; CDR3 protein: CASRPTGTGVGEQFF
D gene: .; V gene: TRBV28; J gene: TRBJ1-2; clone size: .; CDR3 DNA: TGTGCCAGCAGACCCATTAACTATGGCTACACCTTC; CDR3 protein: CASRPINYGYTF
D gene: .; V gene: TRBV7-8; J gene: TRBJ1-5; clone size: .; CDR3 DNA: TGTGCCAGCAGCTTAGCGGTTGGGGTAGGACAGCCCCAGCATTTT; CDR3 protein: CASSLAVGVGQPQHF
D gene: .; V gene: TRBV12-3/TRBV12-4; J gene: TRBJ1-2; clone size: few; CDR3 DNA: TGTGCCAGCAGTTTATTTCCCGGCAAAGCTTATGGCTACACCTTC; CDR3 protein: CASSLFPGKAYGYTF
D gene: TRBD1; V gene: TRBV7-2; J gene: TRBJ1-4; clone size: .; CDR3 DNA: TGTGCCAGCAGCCAGACGACAGGGGCTAATGAAAAACTGTTTTTT; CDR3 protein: CASSQTTGANEKLFF
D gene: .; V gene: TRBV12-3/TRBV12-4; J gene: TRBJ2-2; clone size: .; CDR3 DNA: TGTGCCAGCAGTTTAAGTCTCACCGGGGAGCTGTTTTTT; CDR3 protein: CASSLSLTGELFF
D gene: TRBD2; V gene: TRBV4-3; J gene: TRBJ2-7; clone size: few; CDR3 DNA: TGCGCCAGCAGCCAAGATGCGGGGGCCTACGAGCAGTACTTC; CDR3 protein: CASSQDAGAYEQYF
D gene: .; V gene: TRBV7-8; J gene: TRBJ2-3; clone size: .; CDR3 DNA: TGTGCCAGCAGCTTAGCAACTAGCACAGATACGCAGTATTTT; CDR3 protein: CASSLATSTDTQYF
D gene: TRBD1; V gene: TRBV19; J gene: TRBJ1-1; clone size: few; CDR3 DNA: TGTGCCAGTAGTATCGGACAGGGGTTGAACACTGAAGCTTTCTTT; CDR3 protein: CASSIGQGLNTEAFF
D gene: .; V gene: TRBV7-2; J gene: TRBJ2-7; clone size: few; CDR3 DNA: TGTGCCAGCAGTTCACCCGGGGGCGCAAGCTATTTGGACGAGCAGTACTTC; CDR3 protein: CASSSPGGASYLDEQYF
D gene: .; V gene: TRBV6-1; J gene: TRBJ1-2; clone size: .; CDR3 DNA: TGTGCCAGCAGTGAACGAGCCAGGGCTTTTGGCTACACCTTC; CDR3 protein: CASSERARAFGYTF
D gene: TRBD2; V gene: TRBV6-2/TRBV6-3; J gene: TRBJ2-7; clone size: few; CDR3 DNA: TGTGCCAGCAGTTCTGAGCGGGGCTCCTACGAGCAGTACTTC; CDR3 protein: CASSSERGSYEQYF
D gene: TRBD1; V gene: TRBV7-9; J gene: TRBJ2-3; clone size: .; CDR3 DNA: TGTGCCAGCAGATCCAGGGACAGGCGCACAGATACGCAGTATTTT; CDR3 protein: CASRSRDRRTDTQYF
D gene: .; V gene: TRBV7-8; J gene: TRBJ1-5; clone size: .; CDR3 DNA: TGTGCCAGCAGCTTCCGGGCTGACAATCAGCCCCAGCATTTT; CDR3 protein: CASSFRADNQPQHF
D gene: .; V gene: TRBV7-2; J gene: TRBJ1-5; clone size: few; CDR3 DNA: TGTGCCAGCACCGCAGGGTGGGAACAGCCCCAGCATTTT; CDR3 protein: CASTAGWEQPQHF
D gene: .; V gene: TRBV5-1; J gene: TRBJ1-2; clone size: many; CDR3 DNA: TGCGCCAGCAGCCAGTACCTGGACAGCAACTATGGCTACACCTTC; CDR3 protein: CASSQYLDSNYGYTF
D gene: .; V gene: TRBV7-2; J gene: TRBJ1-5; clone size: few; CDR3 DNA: TGTGCCAGCAGCTTACGGGACACCACCAATCAGCCCCAGCATTTT; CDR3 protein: CASSLRDTTNQPQHF
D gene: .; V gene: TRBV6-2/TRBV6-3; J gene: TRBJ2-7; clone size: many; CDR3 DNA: TGTGCCAGCAGTCAAACTGCGGGGGCCGAGCAGTACTTC; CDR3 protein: CASSQTAGAEQYF
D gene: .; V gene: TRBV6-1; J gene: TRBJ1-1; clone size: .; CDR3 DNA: TGTGCCAGCAGTTACCTGCAGGGGTCGGACGAAGCTTTCTTT; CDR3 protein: CASSYLQGSDEAFF
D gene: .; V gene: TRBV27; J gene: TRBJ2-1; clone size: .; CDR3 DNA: .; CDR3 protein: CASSSSLGSSYNEQFF
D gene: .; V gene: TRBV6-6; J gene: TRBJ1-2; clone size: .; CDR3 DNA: TGTGCCAGCAGTTACTTGGATCGTACAAGTCCTGGCTATGGCTACACCTTC; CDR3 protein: CASSYLDRTSPGYGYTF
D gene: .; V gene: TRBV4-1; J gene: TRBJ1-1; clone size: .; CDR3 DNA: TGCGCCAGCAGCCAAGATAAACGGGACACCACTGAAGCTTTCTTT; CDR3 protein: CASSQDKRDTTEAFF
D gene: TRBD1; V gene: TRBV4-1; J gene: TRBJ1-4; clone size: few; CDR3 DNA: TGCGCCAGCAGCCTCCCGGACAGGGATCACCTCATGGGTGAAAAACTGTTTTTT; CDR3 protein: CASSLPDRDHLMGEKLFF
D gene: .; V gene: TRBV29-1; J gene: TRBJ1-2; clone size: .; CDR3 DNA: TGCAGCGTTGAAGACAGGGTAGGCTACACCTTC; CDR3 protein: CSVEDRVGYTF